The rows below give T cell receptor beta chains drawn from one sample of a study of blood T cell repertoires in COVID-19. Sequenced by immunoSEQ multiplex PCR; TCRdb stores in-frame clones only, minus some. The sample has approximately 240,000 clones, about four fifths seen once; the top ten hold roughly 1.3%. What was sequenced was PBMCs or T cells enriched from blood (not recorded which). These receptors were taken from a woman aged 40 to 50 with acute COVID-19. CDR3s include the opening cysteine and the closing phenylalanine or tryptophan. The D gene is left open where the match is weak. A row's size may be missing; if present it is once, few, many or a size class.

size: once; D: TRBD1; V: TRBV5-5; J: TRBJ2-5; DNA: TGTGCCAGCAGCTCCCCCGGGACAGTTGAAGAGACCCAGTACTTC; CDR3: CASSSPGTVEETQYF
size: -; D: TRBD1; V: TRBV5-1; J: TRBJ2-3; DNA: TGCGCCAGCAGCCTCCGGGACAGTAACACAGATACGCAGTATTTT; CDR3: CASSLRDSNTDTQYF
size: -; D: TRBD1; V: TRBV7-2; J: TRBJ2-2; DNA: TGTGCCAGCAGCCCTCGGGACAGACGAACGACCGGGGAGCTGTTTTTT; CDR3: CASSPRDRRTTGELFF
size: -; D: TRBD2; V: TRBV9; J: TRBJ2-1; DNA: TGTGCCAGCAGCCCCCGGACTAGCGGGAGTTCCCTCTCCCTGGGCAATGAGCAGTTCTTC; CDR3: CASSPRTSGSSLSLGNEQFF
size: -; D: -; V: TRBV4-3; J: TRBJ2-5; DNA: TGCGCCAGCAGCCAAGACAGGTATGGAGGACTGGAGGTAAAGACCCAGTACTTC; CDR3: CASSQDRYGGLEVKTQYF
size: -; D: -; V: TRBV3-1/TRBV3-2; J: TRBJ1-5; DNA: TGTGCCAGCAGCCAATCGGCAGCTCAGCGGCCCCAGCATTTT; CDR3: CASSQSAAQRPQHF
size: -; D: TRBD1; V: TRBV10-3; J: TRBJ1-1; DNA: TGTGCCATCAGTAAGACAGGGGGCGGCACTGAAGCTTTCTTT; CDR3: CAISKTGGGTEAFF
size: -; D: -; V: TRBV4-2; J: TRBJ2-7; DNA: TGTGCCAGCAGCCAAGGGATATCCGCAGGGAACATCGACGAGCAGTACTTC; CDR3: CASSQGISAGNIDEQYF
size: -; D: -; V: TRBV4-1; J: TRBJ1-2; DNA: TGCGCCAGCAGCCAAGATCTGAGGCCAGGGAGGGGTGGCTACACCTTC; CDR3: CASSQDLRPGRGGYTF
size: -; D: -; V: TRBV5-1; J: TRBJ2-1; DNA: TGCGCCAGCAGCCGTCAGCCGACCGGAGGGGATGAGCAGTTCTTC; CDR3: CASSRQPTGGDEQFF
size: -; D: -; V: TRBV9; J: TRBJ1-2; DNA: TGTGCCAGCAGCGTAGGAGGGACTAACTATGGCTACACCTTC; CDR3: CASSVGGTNYGYTF
size: -; D: TRBD2; V: TRBV3-1/TRBV3-2; J: TRBJ2-5; DNA: TGTGCCAGCAGCCAAGTGGTTAGCGGGAGCTGGTACTTC; CDR3: CASSQVVSGSWYF
size: few; D: TRBD2; V: TRBV28; J: TRBJ2-1; DNA: TGTGCCAGCAGCCGCCGACTAGCGGGAGAAAATGAGCAGTTCTTC; CDR3: CASSRRLAGENEQFF
size: -; D: TRBD1; V: TRBV7-2; J: TRBJ1-6; DNA: TGTGCCAGCACCTGGGACAGGGGGCTTAGGGGTGATAATTCACCCCTCCACTTT; CDR3: CASTWDRGLRGDNSPLHF